This T cell receptor (beta chain) was sequenced in a study of CD8 T cells in Susac syndrome. Looked up from germline, CDR1 is SGHTA and CDR2 is FQGTGA. The V end was cut by 5 bases, the J end by 1 base, with 8 bases between. The CDR3 sequence is 13 residues long. Study observations and caveats: The study conceded that its TCR sequencing and HLA analysis involved relatively few individuals.

Negative isolation yielded CD8+ and CD4+ T cells; FACS enriched TEMRA cells. This clonotype was seen just once. Its antigen remains unknown. Random hexamers were used to reverse transcribe an amount of roughly 0.5 to 1 ug RNA. TCRdb recomputed calls from the immunoSEQ multiplex PCR reads with MiXCR, one row per CDR3 protein. This repertoire shows about 120,000 distinct CDR3 sequences, about 95% found once; its top ten account for about 0.098%. Sequenced input: CD4+ T cells from PBMCs. The sequence came from a human donor in good health. The gene calls are TRBV7-3 and TRBJ1-1; D gene ambiguous. The CDR3 region has the DNA TGTGCCAGCAGCGCCCACAGGAACACTGAAGCTTTCTTT. This translates into CASSAHRNTEAFF.